This T cell receptor (beta chain) was captured by sequencing in a study of pediatric ulcerative colitis. Study results and caveats: Ulcerative colitis patients shared more blood-rectal clones than controls.

As for this clone: What it binds is unknown.

The protocol was immunoSEQ multiplex PCR, while the TCRdb copy is restricted to in-frame clones and leaves out a portion. The top ten clones hold approximately 1.5% of a sample with tens of thousands of clones, about nine tenths of them seen once. V trimming: 4 bases; J trimming: 5 bases; junction bases outside the gene matches: 10. The CDR3 covers 15 residues. Germline assignment: CDR1 SGHRS and CDR2 YFSETQ. This receptor was obtained from a boy aged 10-17 years who was a control in a study of pediatric ulcerative colitis. This chain links TRBV5-1 with TRBJ1-1, with 8 bases aligning to TRBD1. Sequencing used blood. CDR3 loop: CASSVQGALETEAFF. CDR3 DNA: TGCGCCAGCAGCGTTCAGGGGGCGCTCGAAACTGAAGCTTTCTTT.